This TCR beta chain is from a study of early T cells in non-severe SARS-CoV-2 infection. Study at large: Sequenced bulk RNA came from whole blood that was unsorted, and chains were unpaired. Findings of the study overall: VDJdb matching skewed toward anti-spike CD8 responses, missing private and CD4 specificities.

With regard to this clonotype: Its target is unknown.

CDR3 length: 18 residues. Trimming at V came to 0 bases and at J to 1 base, leaving 10 bases not matched to a gene. Germline V gene data show CDR1 as SGHDT and CDR2 as YYEEEE. Attachment of unique molecular identifiers to individual cDNA molecules was performed. Each CDR3 protein is one row after TCRdb ran MiXCR on the 5' RACE reads. The table lists 80,000 to 100,000 distinct CDR3 sequences, more than 9.5% of them singletons. The chain joins TRBV5-6 to TRBJ2-3; 8 nucleotides line up with TRBD1. This specimen was whole blood, taken at baseline. This TCR was sampled from an adult who was a healthcare worker with PCR-confirmed SARS-CoV-2 infection or an uninfected control (not recorded which). The CDR3 DNA reads as TGTGCCAGCAGCTTGGTAGGCAGGGGGCGATTGGGCACAGATACGCAGTATTTT. Protein sequence: CASSLVGRGRLGTDTQYF.